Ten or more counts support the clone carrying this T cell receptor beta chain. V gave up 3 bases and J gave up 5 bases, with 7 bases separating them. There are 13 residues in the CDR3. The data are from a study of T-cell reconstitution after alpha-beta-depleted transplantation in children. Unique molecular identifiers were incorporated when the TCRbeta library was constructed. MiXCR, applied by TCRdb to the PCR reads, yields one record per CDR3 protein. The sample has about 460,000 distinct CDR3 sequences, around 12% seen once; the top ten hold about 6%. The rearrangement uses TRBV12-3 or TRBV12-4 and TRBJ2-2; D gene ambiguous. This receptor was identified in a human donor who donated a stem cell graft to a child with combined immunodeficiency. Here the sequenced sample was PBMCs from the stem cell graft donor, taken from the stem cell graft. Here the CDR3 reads CASSFPVTGELFF. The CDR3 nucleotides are TGTGCCAGCAGTTTTCCCGTAACCGGGGAGCTGTTTTTT.